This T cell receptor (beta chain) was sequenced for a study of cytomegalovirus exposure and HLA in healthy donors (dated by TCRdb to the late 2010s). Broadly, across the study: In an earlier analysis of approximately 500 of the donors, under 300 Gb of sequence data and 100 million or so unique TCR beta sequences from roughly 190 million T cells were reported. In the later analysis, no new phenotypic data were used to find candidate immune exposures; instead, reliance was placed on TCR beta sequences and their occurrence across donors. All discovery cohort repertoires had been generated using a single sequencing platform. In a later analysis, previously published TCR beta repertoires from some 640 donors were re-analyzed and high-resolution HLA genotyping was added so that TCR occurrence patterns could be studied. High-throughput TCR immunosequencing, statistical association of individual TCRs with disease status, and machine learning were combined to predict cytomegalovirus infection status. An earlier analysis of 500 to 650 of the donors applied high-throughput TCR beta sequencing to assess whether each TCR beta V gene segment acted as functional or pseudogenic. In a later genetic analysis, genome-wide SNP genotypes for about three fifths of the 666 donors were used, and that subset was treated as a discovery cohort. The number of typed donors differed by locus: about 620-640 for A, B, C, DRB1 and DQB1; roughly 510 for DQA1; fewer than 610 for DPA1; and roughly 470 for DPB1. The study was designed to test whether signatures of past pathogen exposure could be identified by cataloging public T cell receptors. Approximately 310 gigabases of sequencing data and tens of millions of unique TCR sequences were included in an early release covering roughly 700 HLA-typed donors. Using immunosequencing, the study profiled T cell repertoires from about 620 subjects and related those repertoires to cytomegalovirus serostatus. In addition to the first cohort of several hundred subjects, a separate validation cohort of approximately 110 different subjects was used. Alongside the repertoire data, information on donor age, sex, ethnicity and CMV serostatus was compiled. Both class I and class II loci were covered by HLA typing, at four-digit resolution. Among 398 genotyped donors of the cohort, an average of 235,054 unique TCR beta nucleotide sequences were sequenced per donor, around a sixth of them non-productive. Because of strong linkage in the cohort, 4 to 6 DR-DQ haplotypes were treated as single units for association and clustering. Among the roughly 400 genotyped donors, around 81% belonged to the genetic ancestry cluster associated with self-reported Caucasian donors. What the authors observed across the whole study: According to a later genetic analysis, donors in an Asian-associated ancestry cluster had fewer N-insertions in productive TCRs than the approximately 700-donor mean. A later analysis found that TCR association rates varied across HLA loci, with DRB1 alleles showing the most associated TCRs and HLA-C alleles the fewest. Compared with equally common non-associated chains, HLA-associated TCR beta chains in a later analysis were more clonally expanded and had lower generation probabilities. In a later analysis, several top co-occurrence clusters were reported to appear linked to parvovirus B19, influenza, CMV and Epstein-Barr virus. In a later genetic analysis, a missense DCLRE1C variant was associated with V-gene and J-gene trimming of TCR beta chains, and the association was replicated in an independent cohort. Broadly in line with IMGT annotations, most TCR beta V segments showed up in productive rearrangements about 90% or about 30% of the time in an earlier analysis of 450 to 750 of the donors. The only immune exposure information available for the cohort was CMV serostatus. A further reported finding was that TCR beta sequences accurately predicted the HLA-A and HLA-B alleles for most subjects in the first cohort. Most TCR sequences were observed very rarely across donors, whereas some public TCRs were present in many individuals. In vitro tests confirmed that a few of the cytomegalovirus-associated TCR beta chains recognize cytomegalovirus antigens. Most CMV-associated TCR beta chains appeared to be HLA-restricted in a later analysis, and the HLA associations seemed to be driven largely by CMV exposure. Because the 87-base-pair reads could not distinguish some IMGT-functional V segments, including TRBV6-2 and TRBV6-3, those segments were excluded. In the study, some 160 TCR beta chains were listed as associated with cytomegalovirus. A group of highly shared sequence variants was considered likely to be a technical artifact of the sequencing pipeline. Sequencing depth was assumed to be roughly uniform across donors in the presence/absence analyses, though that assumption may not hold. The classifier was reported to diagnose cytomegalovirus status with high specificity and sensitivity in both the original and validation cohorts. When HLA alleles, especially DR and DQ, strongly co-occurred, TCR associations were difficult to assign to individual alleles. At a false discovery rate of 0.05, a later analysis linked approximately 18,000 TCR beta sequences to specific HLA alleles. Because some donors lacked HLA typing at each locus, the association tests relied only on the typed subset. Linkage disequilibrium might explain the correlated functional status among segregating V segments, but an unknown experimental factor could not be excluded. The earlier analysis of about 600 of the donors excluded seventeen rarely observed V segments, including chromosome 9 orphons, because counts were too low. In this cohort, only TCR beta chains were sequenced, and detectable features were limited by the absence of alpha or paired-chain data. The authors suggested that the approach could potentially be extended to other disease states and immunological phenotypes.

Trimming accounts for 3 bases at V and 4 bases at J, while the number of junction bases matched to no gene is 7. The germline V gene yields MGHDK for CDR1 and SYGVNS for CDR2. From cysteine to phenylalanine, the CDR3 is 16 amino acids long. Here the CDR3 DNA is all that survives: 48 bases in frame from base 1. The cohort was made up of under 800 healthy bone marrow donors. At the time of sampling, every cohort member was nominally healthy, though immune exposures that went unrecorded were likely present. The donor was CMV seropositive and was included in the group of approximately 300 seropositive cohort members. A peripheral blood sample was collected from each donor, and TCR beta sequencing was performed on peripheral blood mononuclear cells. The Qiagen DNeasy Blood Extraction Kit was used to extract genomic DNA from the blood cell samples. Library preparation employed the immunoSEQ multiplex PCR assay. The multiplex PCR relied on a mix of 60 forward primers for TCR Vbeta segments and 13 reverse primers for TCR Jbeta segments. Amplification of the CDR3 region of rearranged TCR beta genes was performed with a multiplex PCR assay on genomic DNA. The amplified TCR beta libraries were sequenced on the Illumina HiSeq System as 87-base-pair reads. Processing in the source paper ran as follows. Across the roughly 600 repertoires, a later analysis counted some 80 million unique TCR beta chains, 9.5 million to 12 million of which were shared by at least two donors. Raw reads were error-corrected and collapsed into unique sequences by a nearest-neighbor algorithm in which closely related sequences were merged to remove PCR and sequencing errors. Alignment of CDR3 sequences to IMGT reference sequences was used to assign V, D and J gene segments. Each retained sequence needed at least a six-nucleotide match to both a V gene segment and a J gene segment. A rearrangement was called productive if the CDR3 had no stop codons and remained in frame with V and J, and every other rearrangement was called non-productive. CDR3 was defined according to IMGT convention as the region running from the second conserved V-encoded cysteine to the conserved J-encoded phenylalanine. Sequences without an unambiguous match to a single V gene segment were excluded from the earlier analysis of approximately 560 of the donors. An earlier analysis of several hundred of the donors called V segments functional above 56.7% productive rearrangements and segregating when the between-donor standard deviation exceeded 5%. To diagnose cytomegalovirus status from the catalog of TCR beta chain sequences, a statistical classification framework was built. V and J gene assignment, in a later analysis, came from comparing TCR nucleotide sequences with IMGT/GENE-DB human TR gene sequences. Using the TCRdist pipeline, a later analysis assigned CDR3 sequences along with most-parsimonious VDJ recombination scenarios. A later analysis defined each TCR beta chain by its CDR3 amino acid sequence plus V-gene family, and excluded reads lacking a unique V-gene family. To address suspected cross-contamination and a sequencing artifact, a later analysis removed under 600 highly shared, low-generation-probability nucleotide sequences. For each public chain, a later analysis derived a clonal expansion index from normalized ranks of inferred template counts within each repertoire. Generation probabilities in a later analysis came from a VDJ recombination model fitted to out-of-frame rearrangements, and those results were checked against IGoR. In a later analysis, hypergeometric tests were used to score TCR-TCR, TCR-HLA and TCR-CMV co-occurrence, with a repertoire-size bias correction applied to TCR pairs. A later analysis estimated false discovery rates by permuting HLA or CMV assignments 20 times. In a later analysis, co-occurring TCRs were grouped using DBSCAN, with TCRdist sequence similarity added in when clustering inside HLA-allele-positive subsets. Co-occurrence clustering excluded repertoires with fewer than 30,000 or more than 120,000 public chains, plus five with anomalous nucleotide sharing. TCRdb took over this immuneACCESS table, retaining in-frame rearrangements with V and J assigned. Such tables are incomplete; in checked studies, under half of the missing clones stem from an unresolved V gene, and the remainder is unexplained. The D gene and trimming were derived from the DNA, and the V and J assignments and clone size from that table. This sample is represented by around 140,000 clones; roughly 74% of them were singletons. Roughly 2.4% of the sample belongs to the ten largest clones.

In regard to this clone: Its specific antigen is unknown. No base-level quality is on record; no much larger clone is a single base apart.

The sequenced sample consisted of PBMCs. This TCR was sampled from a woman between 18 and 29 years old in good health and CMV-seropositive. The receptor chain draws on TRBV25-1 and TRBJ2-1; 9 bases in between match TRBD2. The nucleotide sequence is TGTGCCAGCAGTGAGTCCAGCGGGGGGCCATACAATGAGCAGTTCTTC. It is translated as CASSESSGGPYNEQFF. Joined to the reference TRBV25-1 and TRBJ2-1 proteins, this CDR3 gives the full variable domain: EADIYQTPRYLVIGTGKKITLECSQTMGHDKMYWYQQDPGMELHLIHYSYGVNSTEKGDLSSESTVSRIRTEHFPLTLESARPSHTSQYLCASSESSGGPYNEQFFGPGTRLTVL.